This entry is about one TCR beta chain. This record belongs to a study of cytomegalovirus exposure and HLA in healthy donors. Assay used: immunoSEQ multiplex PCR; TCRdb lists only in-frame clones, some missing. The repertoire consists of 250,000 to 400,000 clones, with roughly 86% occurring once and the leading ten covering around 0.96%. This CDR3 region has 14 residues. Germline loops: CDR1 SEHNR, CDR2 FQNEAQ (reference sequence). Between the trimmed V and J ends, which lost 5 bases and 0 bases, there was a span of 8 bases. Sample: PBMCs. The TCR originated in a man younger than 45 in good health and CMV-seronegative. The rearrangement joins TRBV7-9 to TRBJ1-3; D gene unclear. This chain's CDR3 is CASSRGSSGNTIYF. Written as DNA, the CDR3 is TGTGCCAGCAGCCGCGGGTCCTCTGGAAACACCATATATTTT. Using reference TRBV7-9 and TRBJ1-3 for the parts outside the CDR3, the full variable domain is DTGVSQNPRHKITKRGQNVTFRCDPISEHNRLYWYRQTLGQGPEFLTYFQNEAQLEKSRLLSDRFSAERPKGSFSTLEIQRTEQGDSAMYLCASSRGSSGNTIYFGEGSWLTVV.